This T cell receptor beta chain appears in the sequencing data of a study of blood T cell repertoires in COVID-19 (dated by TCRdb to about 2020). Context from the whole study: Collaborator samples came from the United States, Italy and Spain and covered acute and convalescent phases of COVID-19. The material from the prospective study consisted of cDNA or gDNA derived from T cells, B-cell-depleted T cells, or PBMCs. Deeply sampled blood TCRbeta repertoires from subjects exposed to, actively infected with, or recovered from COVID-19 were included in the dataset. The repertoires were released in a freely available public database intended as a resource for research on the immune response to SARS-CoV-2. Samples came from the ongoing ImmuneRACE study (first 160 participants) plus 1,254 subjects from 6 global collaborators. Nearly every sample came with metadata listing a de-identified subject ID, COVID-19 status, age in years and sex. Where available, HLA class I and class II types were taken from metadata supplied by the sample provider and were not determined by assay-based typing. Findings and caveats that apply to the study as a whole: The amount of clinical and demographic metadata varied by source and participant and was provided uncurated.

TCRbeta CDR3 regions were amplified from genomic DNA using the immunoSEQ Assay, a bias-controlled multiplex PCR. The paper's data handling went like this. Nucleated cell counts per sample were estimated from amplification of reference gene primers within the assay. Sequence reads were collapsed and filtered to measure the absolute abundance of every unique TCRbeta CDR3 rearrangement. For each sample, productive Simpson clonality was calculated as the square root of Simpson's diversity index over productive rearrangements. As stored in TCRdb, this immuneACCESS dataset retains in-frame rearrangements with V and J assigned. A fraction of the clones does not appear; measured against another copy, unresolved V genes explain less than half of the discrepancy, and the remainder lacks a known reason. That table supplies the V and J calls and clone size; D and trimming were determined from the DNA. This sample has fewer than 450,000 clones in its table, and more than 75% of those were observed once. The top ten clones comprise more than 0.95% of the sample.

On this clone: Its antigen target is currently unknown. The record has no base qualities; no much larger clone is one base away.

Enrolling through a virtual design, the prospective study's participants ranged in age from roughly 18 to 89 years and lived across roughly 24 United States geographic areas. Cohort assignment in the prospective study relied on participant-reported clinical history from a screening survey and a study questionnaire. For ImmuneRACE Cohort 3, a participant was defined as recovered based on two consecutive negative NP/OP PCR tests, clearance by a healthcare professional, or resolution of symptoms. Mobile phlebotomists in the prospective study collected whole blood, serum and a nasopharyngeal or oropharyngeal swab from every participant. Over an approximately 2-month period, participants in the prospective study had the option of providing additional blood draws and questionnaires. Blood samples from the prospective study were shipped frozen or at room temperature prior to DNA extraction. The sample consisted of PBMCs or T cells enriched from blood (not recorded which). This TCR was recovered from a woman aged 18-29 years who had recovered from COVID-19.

The nucleotide sequence reads as follows: TGTGCCAGCAGCGTAGACAGGGACAATCAGCCCCAGCATTTT. Its protein reads: CASSVDRDNQPQHF. The rearrangement joined TRBV27 to TRBJ1-5; 7 central nucleotides agree with TRBD1. V trim: 6 bases; J trim: 3 bases; unmatched bases: 5. From the germline V gene (reference sequence), CDR1 is MNHEY and CDR2 is SMNVEV. The CDR3 holds 14 amino acids from the cysteine to the phenylalanine. The only DNA kept is the CDR3, 42 bases in frame from the first base.